The T cell receptor (beta chain) under discussion was sequenced for a study of identical twins (TCRdb year 2016). For context, the study as a whole: TCR alpha and beta repertoires from monozygotic twins, unrelated adults of various ages and cord blood were deep-sequenced to test whether fetal clonotypes persist. Replicate twin experiments were performed at different times using different library preparation protocols to rule out contamination. Study-wide conclusions, independent of this receptor: A weaker excess of twin sharing was found in beta out-of-frame sequences because the signal-to-noise ratio was lowered by fewer shared sequences. Abundant cord blood beta clonotypes carried fewer insertions; young adult naive repertoires showed a weaker similar trend, while memory repertoires showed none. Because the same donors could not be followed over many years, the conclusions depended on cross-sectional statistical analysis. Zero-insertion analyses could be partly confounded by invariant T cells such as MAIT and iNKT, though diverse VJ usage argued against such confounding for most clonotypes. Compared with coincidental sharing between unrelated individuals, an excess of low generation-probability sequences was observed among out-of-frame TCR alpha sequences shared between twins. Out-of-frame TCR alpha sharing in monozygotic twins was systematically underestimated by recombination models, whereas sharing between unrelated individuals was in agreement with the recombination models.

Germline trimming amounts to 2 bases on V and 3 bases on J, with 3 as the count of junction bases outside the gene matches. For CDR1 and CDR2, the germline V gene lists SGHTA and FQGNSA. From its cysteine to its phenylalanine, the CDR3 spans 15 amino acids. Left in the record is the CDR3 DNA by itself, 45 bases read in frame from the first base. Receptor libraries were prepared by 5' RACE. TCRdb records Illumina HiSeq 2000 as the sequencer. Template switching introduced a universal primer binding site; the final cDNA contained a unique molecular identifier, enabling accurate counting of TCR cDNA molecules. Specific primers in the conserved constant-segment region were used to synthesize first-strand cDNA for TCR alpha and beta chains. To control for contamination, every cDNA library carried two barcodes: a SMART-Mk sample barcode plus Illumina barcodes. TruSeq adapter sequences and Illumina sample barcodes were added in two successive PCR steps. The Illumina HiSeq platform was used with custom primers to sequence TCR alpha and beta cDNA libraries. The authors' analysis ran thus. MiGEC was used to process raw reads and extract unique molecular identifiers, and MiXCR was used to find CDR3 positions. For each individual, recombination models were inferred using an EM algorithm with the repgenHMM and IGoR tools. The analysis of shared clonotypes was done with the tcR package in R, with sharing normalized by the product of cloneset sizes. To study raw recombination free of thymic and clonal selection effects, out-of-frame nonproductive sequences were analyzed. Through fastp at Q25 and MiXCR, TCRdb rebuilt clones from the public reads, retaining in-frame beta chains. All rows with the same CDR3 protein become a single entry with the most common DNA and genes. In this record, the V and J calls reflect TCRdb's handling and not the investigators' own analysis. The sample has around 480,000 distinct CDR3 sequences on record, around an eighth of them singletons. Clones ranked in the top ten supply about 1% of the sample.

For this clonotype: No cognate antigen has been identified for it. Base quality data are lacking; no much larger clone is found one base away.

Every donor in the study was a healthy Caucasian. Three pairs of female monozygotic twins, all aged 18 to 29 years, were included in the twin cohort. CD4+ and CD8+ T cell populations were isolated with positive isolation kits from Invitrogen. These data were also reused for a study on yellow fever vaccine responses in identical twins. The second paper further reports: The authors reported that the T cell response to vaccination in identical twins appeared partly convergent and partly personalized. Focusing on identical twins, the study followed the T cell clones that responded to the vaccine, and did so with precision.

The TCR comes from a woman aged 18-29 years in good health. The sequence links TRBV7-2 to TRBJ2-7, and 11 bases in between align with TRBD2. Sequenced: CD4+ T cells sorted from blood. The CDR3 reads CASSLQTSGIYEQYF. The nucleotide sequence is TGTGCCAGCAGCTTACAGACTAGCGGGATCTACGAGCAGTACTTC. The full variable domain, with segments outside the CDR3 supplied by the reference TRBV7-2 and TRBJ2-7 proteins, appears as GAGVSQSPSNKVTEKGKDVELRCDPISGHTALYWYRQSLGQGLEFLIYFQGNSAPDKSGLPSDRFSAERTGGSVSTLTIQRTQQEDSAVYLCASSLQTSGIYEQYFGPGTRLTVT.